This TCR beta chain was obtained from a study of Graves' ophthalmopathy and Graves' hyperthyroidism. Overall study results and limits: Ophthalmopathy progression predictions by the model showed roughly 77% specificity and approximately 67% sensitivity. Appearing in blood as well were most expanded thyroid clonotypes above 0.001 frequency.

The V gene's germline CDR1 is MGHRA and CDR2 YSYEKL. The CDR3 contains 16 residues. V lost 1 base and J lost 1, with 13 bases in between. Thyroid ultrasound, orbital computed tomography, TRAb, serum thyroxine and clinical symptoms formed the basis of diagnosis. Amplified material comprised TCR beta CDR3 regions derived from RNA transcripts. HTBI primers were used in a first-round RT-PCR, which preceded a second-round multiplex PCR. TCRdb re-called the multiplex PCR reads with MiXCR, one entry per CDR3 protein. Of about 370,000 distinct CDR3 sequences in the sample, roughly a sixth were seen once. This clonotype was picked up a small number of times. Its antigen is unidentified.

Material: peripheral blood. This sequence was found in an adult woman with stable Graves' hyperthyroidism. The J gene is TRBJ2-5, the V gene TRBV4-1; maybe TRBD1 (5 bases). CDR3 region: CASSQGFSRVQETQYF. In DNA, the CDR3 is TGCGCCAGCAGCCAAGGTTTTTCCAGGGTCCAAGAGACCCAGTACTTC.